These 11 T cell receptor beta chains came from one sample sequenced in a study of cytomegalovirus exposure and HLA in healthy donors. 13 Jbeta primers and 60 Vbeta primers were used for the PCR. Profiling relied on immunoSEQ multiplex PCR, and the TCRdb table lists in-frame clones only, not all of them. The profile shows some 160,000 clones, 70% to 85% of them singletons. What was sequenced was PBMCs. The receptors originated from a man between 50 and 59 years old in good health and CMV-seropositive.

This clone was seen only a few times. The chain employs TRBV19 and TRBJ1-2, with 10 nucleotides matching TRBD1. From germline, CDR1 is LNHDA and CDR2 SQIVND (reference sequence). J lost 4 bases, V lost 3 bases, and 2 bases had no gene match. This CDR3 comprises 14 residues. CDR3 bases: TGTGCCAGTAGTATGGGACAGGGGACCTATGGCTACACCTTC. Translation gives CASSMGQGTYGYTF.

The chain couples TRBV19 to TRBJ2-6; D possibly corresponds to TRBD1 (6 bases). The CDR3 has 18 amino acids. Between the trimmed V and J ends, which lost 6 bases and 1 base, there was a span of 19 bases. Germline-derived CDR1 and CDR2 are LNHDA and SQIVND (reference sequence). The CDR3 bases are TGTGCCAGTAGCTGGGGGCAGGGGCAGCCTTCTGGGGCCAACGTCCTGACTTTC. Translated, it gives CASSWGQGQPSGANVLTF.

CDR3 in amino acids: CAWSVLRGRGYTF. CDR3 nucleotides: TGTGCCTGGAGTGTACTGCGGGGGAGAGGCTACACCTTC. The chain links TRBV30 to TRBJ1-2; D might be TRBD1 (5 bases). Germline lookup yields CDR1 GTSNPN and CDR2 SVGIG (reference sequence). Trimming removed 0 bases at V and 8 bases at J, with 13 bases between. The CDR3 loop spans 13 amino acids.

The V and J genes are TRBV10-1 and TRBJ2-1; possibly TRBD2 for D (5 bases). In germline, CDR1 is WNHNN, CDR2 SYGVQD (reference sequence). The V end lost 4 bases, the J end lost 0 bases, and 10 bases lay between the germline ends. The CDR3 has 15 residues. The CDR3 region has the DNA TGCGCCAGCAGTGGACCGGGAAGCTCCTACAATGAGCAGTTCTTC. Protein: CASSGPGSSYNEQFF.

The V gene is TRBV5-6, the J gene TRBJ2-2; D unresolved. CDR1 and CDR2 (germline): SGHDT, YYEEEE. The ends were cut back, 0 bases at V and 6 bases at J, with 6 bases in the middle. The CDR3 loop spans 13 amino acids. Here the CDR3 reads CASSLAEAGELFF. The CDR3 bases are TGTGCCAGCAGCTTGGCCGAGGCCGGGGAGCTGTTTTTT.

This chain connects TRBV7-8 to TRBJ1-6, with 9 nucleotides matching TRBD1. Trimming cost V 5 bases and J 5 bases; bases outside gene matches: 1. Germline-derived CDR1 and CDR2 are SGHVS and FQNEAQ. The CDR3 contains 14 residues. CDR3 coding DNA: TGTGCCAGCAGCCGGGACAGGGATAATTCACCCCTCCACTTT. Encoded protein: CASSRDRDNSPLHF.

This chain joins TRBV9 and TRBJ1-2; perhaps TRBD1 as D (5 bases). This CDR3 is 14 amino acids long. Deletions cut 4 bases from V and 4 bases from J, with 14 bases between. CDR1 SGDLS and CDR2 YYNGEE come from the germline V gene. CDR3 region: CASSSVRGSYGYTF. The CDR3, as DNA: TGTGCCAGCAGCTCCGTCCGGGGGTCCTATGGCTACACCTTC.

CDR3 protein: CAWSVLGFGVPEAFF. The CDR3 nucleotides are TGTGCCTGGAGTGTACTCGGTTTCGGGGTACCCGAAGCTTTCTTT. The chain has TRBV30 and TRBJ1-1, with D hard to call. The germline CDR1 and CDR2 sequences are GTSNPN and SVGIG (reference sequence). Trimming shortened V by 0 bases and J by 8 bases, and 19 bases separated the two germline ends. The CDR3 loop spans 15 amino acids.

The V call is TRBV19, the J call TRBJ1-5; D may be TRBD1 (5 bases). The germline V gene has CDR1 LNHDA and CDR2 SQIVND (reference sequence). There are 14 residues in the CDR3. V lost 7 bases to trimming and J lost 5 bases, with 15 bases between them. CDR3 region: CASTMRDVDQPQHF. The CDR3 bases are TGTGCCAGTACCATGCGGGACGTAGATCAGCCCCAGCATTTT.

The chain couples TRBV6-1 to TRBJ2-5, with D possibly being TRBD1 (5 bases). The length of the CDR3 is 9 residues. V gave up 8 bases and J gave up 11 bases, with 9 bases separating them. Germline lookup yields CDR1 MNHNS and CDR2 SASEGT. CDR3 in amino acids: CASDKGQYF. The CDR3 region has the DNA TGTGCCAGCGACAAGGGGCAGTACTTC.

The chain employs TRBV5-4 and TRBJ2-3, with D perhaps matching TRBD1 (5 bases). The CDR3 contains 14 residues. The germline gives CDR1 SGHNT, CDR2 YYREEE (reference sequence). Deletions cut 1 base from V and 0 bases from J, with 6 bases between. The CDR3 DNA sequence: TGTGCCAGCAGCTTGCAGGGTAGCACAGATACGCAGTATTTT. Translating it yields CASSLQGSTDTQYF.